One and the same sample provided the 14 T cell receptor beta chains below, sequenced in a study of T cells in Graves' hyperthyroidism and ophthalmopathy (dated by TCRdb to between 2018 and 2020). Receptors were amplified or captured by multiplex PCR. Data came from an Illumina HiSeq 2000. TCR beta CDR3 regions were amplified from RNA transcripts. The first round of RT-PCR for the TCR CDR3 was performed with the HTBI primer set and the Qiagen OneStep RT-PCR kit. TCRdb took the public reads, trimmed them with fastp at Q25, ran MiXCR for clone calling and kept in-frame beta chains. Every entry covers one CDR3 protein and lists the most common genes and DNA from its rows. Across this sample there are about 420,000 distinct CDR3 sequences, with around 13% seen only once. About 5% of the sample rests with the top ten. The sequencing sample was made of blood. The receptors derive from a woman aged 18-29 years with Graves' hyperthyroidism.

As to this clonotype: Possible read error: a much larger clone is one base away. J is TRBJ2-3 and V is TRBV27; 7 bases match TRBD2. CDR1 is MNHEY and CDR2 is SMNVEV in the germline V gene (reference sequence). This CDR3 has 15 amino acids. V lost 4 bases, J lost 0 bases, and 4 bases stayed unmatched. CDR3: CASSSHGRSTDTQYF. DNA of the CDR3: TGTGCCAGCAGTTCACACGGGAGGAGCACAGATACGCAGTATTTT.

This clonotype showed up many times. CDR3 bases: TGCAGTGCTCCTCCGGGACAGGGGACTAATGAAAAACTGTTTTTT. This encodes CSAPPGQGTNEKLFF. The chain links TRBV20-1 to TRBJ1-4; the match to TRBD1 covers 10 bases. The CDR3 covers 15 residues. V lost 5 bases to trimming and J lost 2 bases; unmatched junction nucleotides: 5. The germline gives CDR1 DFQATT, CDR2 SNEGSKA (reference sequence).

CDR3 sequence (DNA): TGCAGTGCGAGGGACGCACCCCTTGATACGCAGTATTTT. Its protein is CSARDAPLDTQYF. The rearrangement joins TRBV20-1 to TRBJ2-3; the D gene could be TRBD1 or TRBD2 (5 bases each). The length of the CDR3 is 13 residues. Germline V lookup: CDR1 DFQATT, CDR2 SNEGSKA (reference sequence). The germline V and J ends were trimmed by 6 bases and 6 bases, with 16 bases remaining between them.

This clonotype has only a few counts. This rearrangement joins TRBV9 to TRBJ2-3; 7 positions match TRBD1. The CDR3 extends over 14 amino acids. J was trimmed by 6 bases and V by 3 bases; bases with no gene match: 7. Germline V gene data show CDR1 as SGDLS and CDR2 as YYNGEE. The CDR3 region has the DNA TGTGCCAGCAGCGGACAGGGTCCTTGGGATACGCAGTATTTT. Translation: CASSGQGPWDTQYF.

This clonotype was seen at least ten times. The rearrangement links TRBV20-1 to TRBJ2-1; D unresolved. CDR1 and CDR2 (germline): DFQATT, SNEGSKA (reference sequence). Trimming removed 5 bases at V and 3 bases at J, with 8 bases between. This CDR3 comprises 12 residues. CDR3 in DNA: TGCAGTGCTGCCCCGGACTACAATGAGCAGTTCTTC. Protein sequence: CSAAPDYNEQFF.

The chain recombines TRBV9 with TRBJ2-7, with 10 bases aligning to TRBD1. In germline, CDR1 is SGDLS, CDR2 YYNGEE. Trimming at V came to 0 bases and at J to 3 bases, leaving 3 bases not matched to a gene. The CDR3 length is 15 residues. The CDR3 spells CASSVGQGAIYEQYF. DNA for the CDR3: TGTGCCAGCAGCGTAGGACAGGGGGCCATCTACGAGCAGTACTTC.

The sample holds many counts of this clonotype. The gene calls are TRBV4-3 and TRBJ2-7; D remains ambiguous. V lost 4 bases and J lost 3, with 10 bases in between. Germline V gene lookup returns CDR1 LGHNA and CDR2 YSLEER. CDR3 size: 13 residues. The CDR3 protein is CASSLQPYYEQYF. The CDR3 DNA reads as TGCGCCAGCAGCCTACAACCTTACTACGAGCAGTACTTC.

This clonotype was seen a handful of times. The rearrangement joins TRBV20-1 to TRBJ2-1, with TRBD1 matching over 7 bases. V shed 3 bases, J shed 0 bases, and the junction held 11 bases outside the gene matches. The CDR3 runs 17 residues. CDR1 DFQATT and CDR2 SNEGSKA come from the germline V gene (reference sequence). Here the CDR3 DNA reads TGCAGTGCTAGTGTATCAGGGGGACGCTACTCCTACAATGAGCAGTTCTTC. As protein: CSASVSGGRYSYNEQFF.

This clonotype was seen repeatedly, ten times or more. The chain links TRBV27 to TRBJ2-7, with a weak D call TRBD2 (5 bases). V was shortened by 4 bases and J by 0 bases, with 13 bases between the two germline ends. CDR1 is MNHEY and CDR2 is SMNVEV in the germline V gene (reference sequence). This CDR3 is 15 amino acids long. For the CDR3, the DNA is TGTGCCAGCAGTTCCCTTTCTGGGAGCTCCTACGAGCAGTACTTC. It translates to CASSSLSGSSYEQYF.

This clonotype was observed at least ten times. This chain connects TRBV6-6 to TRBJ1-4; the D is unclear. Germline V gene sequence: CDR1 MNHNY, CDR2 SVGAGI (reference sequence). V gave up 2 bases and J gave up 4 bases, with 8 bases separating them. The CDR3 runs 14 residues. CDR3 sequence reads: CASSYTSSNEKLFF. CDR3 nucleotide sequence: TGTGCCAGCAGTTACACGTCTAGTAATGAAAAACTGTTTTTT.

To note about this clonotype: Given a much more abundant clone one base away, this may be a read error. The conserved phenylalanine or tryptophan normally closing the CDR3 is absent here, so this likely arose from a read error. The chain carries TRBV10-3 and TRBJ2-7; TRBD2 might be the D (6 bases). The CDR3 has 14 amino acids. Germline V gene lookup returns CDR1 ENHRY and CDR2 SYGVKD. Trimming stripped 6 bases from V and 2 bases from J, with 14 bases between. CDR3 in DNA: TGTGCCATCAGGAGGGATGCGGGGACCTACGAGCAGTACTCC. It translates to CAIRRDAGTYEQYS.

This clonotype was counted between two and nine times. This chain connects TRBV10-2 to TRBJ2-5; D tentatively fits TRBD1 or TRBD2 (7 bases each). CDR1 is WSHSY, CDR2 SAAADI, per germline. The V gene lost 8 bases and the J gene lost 3 bases, with 19 bases spanning the gap. The CDR3 extends over 15 amino acids. The CDR3, as DNA: TGCGCCAGCTCGGACATGCAGGGGGGGAAAGAGACCCAGTACTTC. Amino acids: CASSDMQGGKETQYF.

This clonotype was recorded at least ten times. The chain joins TRBV5-8 to TRBJ1-1; TRBD1 matches 8 bases. This CDR3 has 16 amino acids. Trimming removed 3 bases from V and 4 bases from J; junction bases left unmatched: 11. Germline lookup yields CDR1 SGHTS and CDR2 YDEGEE. CDR3 bases: TGTGCCAGCAGCTGGGGACAGGTCGTCGGGATCACTGAAGCTTTCTTT. This gives the protein CASSWGQVVGITEAFF.

This clonotype occurred a few times. The chain carries TRBV7-9 and TRBJ2-3; a possible D gene is TRBD2 (5 bases). The ends were cut back, 5 bases at V and 0 bases at J, with 15 bases in the middle. CDR1 SEHNR and CDR2 FQNEAQ come from the germline V gene (reference sequence). This CDR3 has 16 residues. The CDR3 is CASSHVMDSSTDTQYF. The CDR3, as DNA: TGTGCCAGCAGCCACGTTATGGACTCTAGCACAGATACGCAGTATTTT.